The 14 T cell receptor beta chains listed next were all sequenced from one sample in a study of low-dose radiotherapy and immunotherapy resistance in tumors. First-strand cDNA relied on TRAV- and TRBV-specific primers spanning alpha and beta chains. It was with a constant-region primer and a V-primer adapter that TCRs were amplified over 20 PCR cycles. TCRdb used MiXCR to reprocess the reads, holding one entry per CDR3 protein. The sample has under 90,000 distinct CDR3 sequences, roughly 31% seen once. Time point defined: before trial treatment. The starting material was PBMCs, obtained before treatment. Every receptor here comes from a female donor with ovarian cancer.

The genes are TRBV21-1 and TRBJ2-1; TRBD2, the table's D call, was not compared with the DNA. TRBV21-1 is a documented pseudogene. CDR3 length: 16 amino acids. The DNA of the CDR3 is TGTGCCAGCAGCAAAGACGGTCAGCGGGAGTACAATGAGCAGTTCTTC. Protein sequence: CASSKDGQREYNEQFF.

This clonotype was recorded at least ten times. The rearrangement links TRBV29-1 to TRBJ2-3, with a tentative D call TRBD1 (6 bases). Germline assignment: CDR1 SQVTM and CDR2 ANQGSEA. Trimming took off 2 bases at V and 1 base at J, with 16 bases between the two ends. This CDR3 has 16 residues. CDR3 sequence: CSVELRGGQGTDTQYF. Written as DNA, the CDR3 is TGCAGCGTTGAATTGAGAGGGGGACAAGGCACAGATACGCAGTATTTT.

V usage is TRBV3-1 and J usage is TRBJ1-2; D is perhaps TRBD1 (5 bases). V was shortened by 6 bases and J by 4 bases, with 12 bases between the two germline ends. The V gene's germline CDR1 is LGHDT and CDR2 YNNKEL (reference sequence). The CDR3 is 13 residues long. CDR3 protein: CASRPGGSYGYTF. CDR3 in DNA: TGTGCCAGCAGACCGGGGGGGAGCTATGGCTACACCTTC.

In the case of this clonotype: A far bigger clonotype differs at one base, so this is likely a read error. The V gene is TRBV9, the J gene TRBJ2-1, with TRBD2 identical over 8 bases. CDR3 size: 13 residues. Germline lookup yields CDR1 SGDLS and CDR2 YYNGEE. The trim removed 2 bases at V and 10 bases at J, leaving 5 bases unmatched. CDR3 nucleotides: TGTGCCAGCAGCGTTAGCGGGATAACCGAGCAGTTCTTC. Translated: CASSVSGITEQFF.

This clonotype came up once. The chain links TRBV3-1 to TRBJ2-2; the match to TRBD2 covers 10 bases. The CDR3 has 17 amino acids. Germline lookup yields CDR1 LGHDT and CDR2 YNNKEL (reference sequence). V dropped 5 bases and J dropped 6; count of bases not matched to a gene: 12. The CDR3: CASSIQSGGGPPGELFF. CDR3 bases: TGTGCCAGCAGCATTCAGAGCGGGGGGGGACCCCCCGGGGAGCTGTTTTTT.

This clonotype was observed at least ten times. The CDR3 sequence: CASSFLTEEKLFF. CDR3 DNA sequence: TGCGCCAGCAGCTTCCTGACGGAAGAAAAACTGTTTTTT. The rearrangement joins TRBV5-1 to TRBJ1-4; D is unresolved. The V and J ends lost 2 bases and 8 bases respectively, with 10 bases between them. CDR3 length equals 13 residues. The germline CDR1 and CDR2 sequences are SGHRS and YFSETQ.

The rearrangement uses TRBV2 and TRBJ1-2; no definite D call. This CDR3 has 14 amino acids. CDR1 SNHLY and CDR2 FYNNEI come from the germline V gene. Trimming took off 1 base at V and 0 bases at J, with 6 bases between the two ends. CDR3 residues: CASSEGLTNYGYTF. In DNA form, the CDR3 reads TGTGCCAGCAGTGAAGGATTAACTAACTATGGCTACACCTTC.

This clonotype has at least ten counts. This chain connects TRBV4-1 to TRBJ1-1, with D tentatively TRBD1 (5 bases). The CDR3 covers 16 residues. CDR1 MGHRA and CDR2 YSYEKL come from the germline V gene. V was cut by 2 bases and J by 1 base, with 14 bases left in between. For the CDR3, the DNA is TGCGCCAGCAGCCAAAGGCACGCCAGGGAGAACACTGAAGCTTTCTTT. As protein: CASSQRHARENTEAFF.

This clonotype appeared many times. This rearrangement joins TRBV7-9 to TRBJ2-1, with unresolved D. This CDR3 is 13 amino acids long. The V and J ends lost 7 bases and 10 bases respectively, with 17 bases between them. CDR1 and CDR2 (germline): SEHNR, FQNEAQ (reference sequence). CDR3 bases: TGTGCCAGCAACACCGGTAGCAGAGGAGAGCAGTTCTTC. This encodes CASNTGSRGEQFF.

This clonotype was detected many times. CDR3 sequence (DNA): TGTGCCAGCTCACCACAAGCGGGCACAGATACGCAGTATTTT. Protein product: CASSPQAGTDTQYF. J is TRBJ2-3 and V is TRBV18, with D perhaps TRBD2 (5 bases). Germline CDR1 is KGHSH and CDR2 is LQKENI. V was cut by 1 base and J by 1 base, with 6 bases left in between. The CDR3 sequence is 14 residues long.

The sample holds many counts of this clonotype. This rearrangement joins TRBV14 to TRBJ2-3; tentatively, D is TRBD2 (5 bases). Trimming removed 6 bases from V and 3 bases from J, with 22 bases in between. The CDR3 loop spans 17 amino acids. Germline lookup yields CDR1 SGHDN and CDR2 FVKESK. The CDR3 sequence is CASSFHGRIIETDTQYF. The CDR3 DNA follows: TGTGCCAGCAGTTTTCATGGGAGAATTATTGAGACAGATACGCAGTATTTT. Full variable domain (rest looked up from reference TRBV14 and TRBJ2-3): EAGVTQFPSHSVIEKGQTVTLRCDPISGHDNLYWYRRVMGKEIKFLLHFVKESKQDESGMPNNRFLAERTGGTYSTLKVQPAELEDSGVYFCASSFHGRIIETDTQYFGPGTRLTVL.

This clonotype turned up a few times. CDR3 coding DNA: TGCGCCAGCAGCCAAGTTTCTTACCGGGACTCTGAAGAGCAGTACTTC. Its protein product is CASSQVSYRDSEEQYF. This chain connects TRBV4-1 to TRBJ2-7; tentative D call: TRBD2 (6 bases). Trimming cost V 1 base and J 7 bases, with 20 bases left between them. The CDR3 covers 16 residues. The germline V gene has CDR1 MGHRA and CDR2 YSYEKL.

As DNA, the CDR3 is TGCAGTGCTAGAGATCACTGGACATCAGTCCAAGAGACCCAGTACTTC. Protein: CSARDHWTSVQETQYF. The chain employs TRBV20-1 and TRBJ2-5; D is possibly TRBD1 (5 bases). CDR1 and CDR2 from the germline V gene are DFQATT and SNEGSKA (reference sequence). The V and J ends lost 0 bases and 1 base respectively, with 15 bases between them. The CDR3 has 16 residues.

This clonotype was seen at least ten times. This chain uses TRBV7-8 with TRBJ2-2; D is uncertain. CDR1 and CDR2 from the germline V gene are SGHVS and FQNEAQ. V lost 5 bases and J 2 bases, leaving 12 bases between the germline ends. The CDR3 covers 15 residues. CDR3 in amino acids: CASSRDPENTGELFF. CDR3 nucleotides: TGTGCCAGCAGCCGCGACCCGGAAAACACCGGGGAGCTGTTTTTT.